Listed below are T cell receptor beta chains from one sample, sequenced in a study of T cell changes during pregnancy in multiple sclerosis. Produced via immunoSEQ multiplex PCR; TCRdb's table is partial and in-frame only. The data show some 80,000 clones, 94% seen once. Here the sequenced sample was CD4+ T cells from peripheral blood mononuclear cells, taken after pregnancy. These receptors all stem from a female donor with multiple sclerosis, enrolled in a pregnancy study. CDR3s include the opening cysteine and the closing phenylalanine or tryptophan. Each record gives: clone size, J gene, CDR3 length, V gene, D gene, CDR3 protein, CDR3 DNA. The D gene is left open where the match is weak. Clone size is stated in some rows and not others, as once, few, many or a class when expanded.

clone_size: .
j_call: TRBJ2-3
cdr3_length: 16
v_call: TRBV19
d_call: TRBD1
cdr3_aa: CASSILGQGAQDTQYF
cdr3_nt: TGTGCCAGTAGTATTCTCGGGCAGGGGGCACAAGATACGCAGTATTTT

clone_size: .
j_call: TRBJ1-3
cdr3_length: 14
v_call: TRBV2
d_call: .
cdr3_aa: CASRLPSSGNTIYF
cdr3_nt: TGTGCCAGCCGCCTCCCCAGCTCTGGAAACACCATATATTTT

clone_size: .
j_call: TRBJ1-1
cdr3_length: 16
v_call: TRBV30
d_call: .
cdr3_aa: CAWSVRYRAKNTEAFF
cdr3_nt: TGTGCCTGGAGTGTTCGGTACAGGGCCAAGAACACTGAAGCTTTCTTT

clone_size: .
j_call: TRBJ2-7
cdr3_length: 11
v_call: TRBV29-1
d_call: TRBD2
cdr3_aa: CSVRGGFEQYF
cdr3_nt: TGCAGCGTTCGGGGGGGTTTCGAGCAGTACTTC

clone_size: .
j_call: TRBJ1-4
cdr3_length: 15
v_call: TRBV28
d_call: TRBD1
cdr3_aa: CASSFDRGRNEKLFF
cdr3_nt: TGTGCCAGCAGTTTCGACAGGGGGCGAAATGAAAAACTGTTTTTT

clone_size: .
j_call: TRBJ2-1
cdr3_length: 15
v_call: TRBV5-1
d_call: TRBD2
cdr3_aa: CASRTGGSVYNEQFF
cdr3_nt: TGCGCCAGCAGAACTGGCGGGAGTGTTTACAATGAGCAGTTCTTC

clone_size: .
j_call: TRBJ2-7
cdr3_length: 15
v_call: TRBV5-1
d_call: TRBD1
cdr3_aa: CASSPRTGASYEQYF
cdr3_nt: TGCGCCAGCAGCCCGAGGACAGGGGCCTCCTACGAGCAGTACTTC

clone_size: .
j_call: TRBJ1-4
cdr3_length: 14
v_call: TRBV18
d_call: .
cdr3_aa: CASSLRHGNEKLFF
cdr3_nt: TGTGCCAGCTCGCTAAGACACGGTAATGAAAAACTGTTTTTT

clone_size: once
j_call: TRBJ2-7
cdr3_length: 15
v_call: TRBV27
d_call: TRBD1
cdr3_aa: CASSLSRDRTYEQYF
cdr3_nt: TGTGCCAGCAGTTTATCGCGGGACAGGACCTACGAGCAGTACTTC

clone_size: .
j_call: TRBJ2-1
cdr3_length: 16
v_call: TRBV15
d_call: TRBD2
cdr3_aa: CATSRDPGLASNEQFF
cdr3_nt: TGTGCCACCAGCAGAGATCCGGGACTAGCGAGCAATGAGCAGTTCTTC

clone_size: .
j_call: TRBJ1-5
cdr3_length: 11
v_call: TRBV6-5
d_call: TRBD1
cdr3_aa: CASKGAQPQHF
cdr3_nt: TGTGCCAGCAAGGGGGCTCAGCCCCAGCATTTT

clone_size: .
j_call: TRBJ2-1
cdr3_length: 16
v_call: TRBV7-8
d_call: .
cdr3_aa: CASSFLSGSLYNEQFF
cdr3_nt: TGTGCCAGCAGCTTTCTTTCCGGGTCCCTCTACAATGAGCAGTTCTTC

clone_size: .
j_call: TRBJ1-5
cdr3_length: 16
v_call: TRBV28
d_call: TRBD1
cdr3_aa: CASSFQGDTFNQPQHF
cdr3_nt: TGTGCCAGCAGTTTTCAGGGGGATACCTTCAATCAGCCCCAGCATTTT

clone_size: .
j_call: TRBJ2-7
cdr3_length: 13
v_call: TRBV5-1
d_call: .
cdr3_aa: CASSLTSSYEQYF
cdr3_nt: TGCGCCAGCAGCCTAACTAGCTCCTACGAGCAGTACTTC

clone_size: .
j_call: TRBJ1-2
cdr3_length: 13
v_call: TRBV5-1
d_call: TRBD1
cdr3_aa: CASSLDRGGGYTF
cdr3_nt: TGCGCCAGCAGCTTGGACAGGGGCGGTGGCTACACCTTC

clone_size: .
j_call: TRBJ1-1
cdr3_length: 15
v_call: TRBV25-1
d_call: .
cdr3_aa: CASSDTGFPNTEAFF
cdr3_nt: TGTGCCAGCAGTGACACAGGGTTCCCCAACACTGAAGCTTTCTTT

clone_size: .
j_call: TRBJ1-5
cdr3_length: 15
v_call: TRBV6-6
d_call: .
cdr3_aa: CASSEGGGANQPQHF
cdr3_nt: TGTGCCAGCAGTGAGGGAGGGGGTGCCAATCAGCCCCAGCATTTT

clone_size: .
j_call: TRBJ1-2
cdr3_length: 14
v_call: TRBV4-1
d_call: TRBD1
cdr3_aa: CASSPGQVYSGYTF
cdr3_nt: TGCGCCAGCAGCCCTGGACAGGTCTATTCTGGCTACACCTTC

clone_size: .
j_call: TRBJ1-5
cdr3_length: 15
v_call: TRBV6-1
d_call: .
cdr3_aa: CASSGGRPGDQPQHF
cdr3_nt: TGTGCCAGCAGTGGGGGAAGGCCGGGGGATCAGCCCCAGCATTTT

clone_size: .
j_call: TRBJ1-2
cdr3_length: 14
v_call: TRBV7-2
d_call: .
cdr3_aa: CASSLAFPTSGYTF
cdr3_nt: TGTGCCAGCAGCTTAGCGTTCCCTACTAGTGGCTACACCTTC

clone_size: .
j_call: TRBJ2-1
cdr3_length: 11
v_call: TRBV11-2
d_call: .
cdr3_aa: CASSGPNEQFF
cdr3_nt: TGTGCCAGCAGCGGCCCCAATGAGCAGTTCTTC

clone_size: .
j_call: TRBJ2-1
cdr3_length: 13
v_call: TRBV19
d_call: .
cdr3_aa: CASSLLVVDEQFF
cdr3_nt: TGTGCCAGTAGTCTGCTAGTGGTCGATGAGCAGTTCTTC

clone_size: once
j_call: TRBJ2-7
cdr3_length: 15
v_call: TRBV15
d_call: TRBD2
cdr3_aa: CATSRGASGSYEQYF
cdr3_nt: TGTGCCACCAGCCGAGGGGCTAGCGGGAGTTACGAGCAGTACTTC

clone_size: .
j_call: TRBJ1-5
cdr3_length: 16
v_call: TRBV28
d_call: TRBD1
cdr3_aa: CASSMTGGFSNQPQHF
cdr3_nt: TGTGCCAGCAGTATGACAGGGGGCTTTAGCAATCAGCCCCAGCATTTT

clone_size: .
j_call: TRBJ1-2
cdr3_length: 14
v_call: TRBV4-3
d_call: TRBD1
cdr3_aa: CASSQQTGTYGYTF
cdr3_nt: TGCGCCAGCAGCCAACAGACAGGGACCTATGGCTACACCTTC

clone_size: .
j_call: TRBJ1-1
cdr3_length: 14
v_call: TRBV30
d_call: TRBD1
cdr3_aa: CAGKLGQTPTEAFF
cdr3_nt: TGTGCCGGTAAACTGGGACAGACACCCACTGAAGCTTTCTTT

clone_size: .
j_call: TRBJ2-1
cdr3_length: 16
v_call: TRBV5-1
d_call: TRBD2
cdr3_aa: CASSSGLAGIDNEQFF
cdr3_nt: TGCGCCAGCAGCTCGGGACTAGCGGGAATAGACAATGAGCAGTTCTTC

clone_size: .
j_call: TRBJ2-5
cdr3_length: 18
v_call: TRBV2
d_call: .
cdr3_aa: CASRPYGGKVVSGETQYF
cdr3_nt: TGTGCCAGCAGGCCCTACGGAGGAAAGGTGGTCAGTGGAGAGACCCAGTACTTC

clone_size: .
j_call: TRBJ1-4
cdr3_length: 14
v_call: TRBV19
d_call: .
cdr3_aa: CASKISATNEKLFF
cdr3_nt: TGTGCCAGTAAAATTAGTGCAACTAATGAAAAACTGTTTTTT

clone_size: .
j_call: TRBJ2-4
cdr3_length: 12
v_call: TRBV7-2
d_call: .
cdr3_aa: CASSRERNIQYF
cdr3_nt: TGTGCCAGCAGTAGGGAGCGGAACATTCAGTACTTC

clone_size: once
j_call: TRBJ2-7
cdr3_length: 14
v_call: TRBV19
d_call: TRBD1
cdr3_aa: CASSERTGLLGQYF
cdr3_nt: TGTGCCAGTAGCGAACGGACAGGGTTGCTCGGGCAGTACTTC

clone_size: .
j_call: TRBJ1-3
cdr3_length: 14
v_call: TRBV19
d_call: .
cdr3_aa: CASSTGASGNTIYF
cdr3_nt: TGTGCCAGTAGTACAGGTGCCTCTGGAAACACCATATATTTT

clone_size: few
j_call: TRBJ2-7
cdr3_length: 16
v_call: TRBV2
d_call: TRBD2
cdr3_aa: CASSEARTSFGYEQYF
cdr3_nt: TGTGCCAGCAGTGAAGCCAGGACTAGTTTTGGCTACGAGCAGTACTTC

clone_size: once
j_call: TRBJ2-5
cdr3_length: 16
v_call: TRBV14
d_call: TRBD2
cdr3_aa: CASSQGFSGSGETQYF
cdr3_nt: TGTGCCAGCAGCCAAGGGTTTAGCGGGAGCGGGGAGACCCAGTACTTC

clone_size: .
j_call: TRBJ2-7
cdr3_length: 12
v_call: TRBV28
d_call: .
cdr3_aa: CASSQGGVGQYF
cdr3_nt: TGTGCCAGCAGCCAAGGAGGGGTAGGGCAGTACTTC

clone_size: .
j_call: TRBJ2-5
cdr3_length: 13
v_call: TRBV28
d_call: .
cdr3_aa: CASSFRGQETQYF
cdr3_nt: TGTGCCAGCAGTTTTCGAGGGCAAGAGACCCAGTACTTC

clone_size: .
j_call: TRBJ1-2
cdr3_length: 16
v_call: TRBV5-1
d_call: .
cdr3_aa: CASSELLTGWENGYTF
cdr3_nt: TGCGCCAGCAGCGAACTACTGACCGGTTGGGAGAACGGCTACACCTTC

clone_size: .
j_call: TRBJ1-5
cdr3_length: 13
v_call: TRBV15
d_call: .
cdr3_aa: CATSRGGDRPQHF
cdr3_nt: TGTGCCACCAGCAGAGGGGGAGACCGGCCCCAGCATTTT

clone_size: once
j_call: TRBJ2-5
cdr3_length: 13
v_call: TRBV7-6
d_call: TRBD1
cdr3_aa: CASATTGAETQYF
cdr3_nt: TGTGCCAGCGCGACGACAGGGGCAGAGACCCAGTACTTC

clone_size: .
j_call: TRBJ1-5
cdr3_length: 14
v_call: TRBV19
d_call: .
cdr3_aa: CASSMGGGRQPQHF
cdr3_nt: TGTGCCAGTAGTATGGGGGGAGGGAGACAGCCCCAGCATTTT

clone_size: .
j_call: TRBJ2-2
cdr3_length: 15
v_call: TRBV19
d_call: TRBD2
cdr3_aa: CASQVAGVRTGELFF
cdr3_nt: TGTGCCAGTCAGGTGGCGGGAGTCAGGACCGGGGAGCTGTTTTTT

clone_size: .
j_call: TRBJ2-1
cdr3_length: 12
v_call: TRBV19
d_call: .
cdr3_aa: CATADSYNEQFF
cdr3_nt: TGTGCCACTGCAGACAGTTACAATGAGCAGTTCTTC

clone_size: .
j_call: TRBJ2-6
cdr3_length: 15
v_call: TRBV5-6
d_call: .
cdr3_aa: CASSLQGAGANVLTF
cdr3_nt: TGTGCCAGCAGCTTGCAAGGGGCTGGGGCCAACGTCCTGACTTTC

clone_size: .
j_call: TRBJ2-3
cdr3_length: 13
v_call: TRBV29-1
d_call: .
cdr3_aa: CSVDRTGTNTQYF
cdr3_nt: TGCAGCGTGGATAGGACAGGGACTAATACGCAGTATTTT

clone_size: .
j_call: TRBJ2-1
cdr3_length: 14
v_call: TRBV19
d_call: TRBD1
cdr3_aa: CASSNTGGVNEQFF
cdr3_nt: TGTGCCAGTAGTAACACAGGGGGCGTTAATGAGCAGTTCTTC

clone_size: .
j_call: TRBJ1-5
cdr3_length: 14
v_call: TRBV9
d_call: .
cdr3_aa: CASARGDGNQPQHF
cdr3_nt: TGTGCCAGCGCGCGGGGGGACGGCAATCAGCCCCAGCATTTT

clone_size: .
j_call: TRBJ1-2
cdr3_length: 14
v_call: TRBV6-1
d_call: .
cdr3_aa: CASSEELQGDGYTF
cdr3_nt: TGTGCCAGCAGTGAAGAGCTACAGGGTGATGGCTACACCTTC

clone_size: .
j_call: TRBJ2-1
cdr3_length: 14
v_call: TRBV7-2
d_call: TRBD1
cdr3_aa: CASSSGQGRDEQFF
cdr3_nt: TGTGCCAGCAGCTCGGGACAGGGTCGGGATGAGCAGTTCTTC

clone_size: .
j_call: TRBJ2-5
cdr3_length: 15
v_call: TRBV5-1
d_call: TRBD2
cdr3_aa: CASATSGRALETQYF
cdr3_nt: TGCGCCAGCGCGACTAGCGGGAGGGCTTTGGAGACCCAGTACTTC

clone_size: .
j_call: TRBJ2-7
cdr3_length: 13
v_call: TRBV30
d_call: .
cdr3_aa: CAWSAAHRDEQYF
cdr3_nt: TGTGCCTGGAGCGCAGCGCACAGGGACGAGCAGTACTTC

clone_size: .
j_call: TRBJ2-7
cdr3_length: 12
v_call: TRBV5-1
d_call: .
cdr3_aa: CASSFPRGEQYF
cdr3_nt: TGCGCCAGCAGCTTTCCTAGGGGCGAGCAGTACTTC

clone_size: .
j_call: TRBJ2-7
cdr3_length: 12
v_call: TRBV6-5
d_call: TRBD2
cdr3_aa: CASASGRYEQYF
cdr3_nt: TGTGCCAGCGCTAGCGGGAGATACGAGCAGTACTTC

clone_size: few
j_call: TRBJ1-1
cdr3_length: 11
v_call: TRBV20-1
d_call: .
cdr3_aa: CSARRVTEAFF
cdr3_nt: TGCAGTGCCCGGAGGGTCACTGAAGCTTTCTTT

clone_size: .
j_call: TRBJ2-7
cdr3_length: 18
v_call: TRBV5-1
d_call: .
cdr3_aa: CASSFAGPQALGGYEQYF
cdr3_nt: TGCGCCAGCAGTTTTGCCGGGCCCCAGGCTTTGGGGGGCTACGAGCAGTACTTC